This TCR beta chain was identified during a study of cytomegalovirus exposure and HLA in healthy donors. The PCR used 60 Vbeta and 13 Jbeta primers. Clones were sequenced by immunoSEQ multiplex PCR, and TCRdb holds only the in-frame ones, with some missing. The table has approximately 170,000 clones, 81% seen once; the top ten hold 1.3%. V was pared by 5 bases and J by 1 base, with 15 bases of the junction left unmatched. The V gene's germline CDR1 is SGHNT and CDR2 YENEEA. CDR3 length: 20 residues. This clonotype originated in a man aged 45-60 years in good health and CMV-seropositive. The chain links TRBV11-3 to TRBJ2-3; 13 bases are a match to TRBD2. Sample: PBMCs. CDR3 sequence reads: CASSPGRGLAGTRGTDTQYF. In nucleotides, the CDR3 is TGTGCCAGCAGCCCAGGGAGGGGACTAGCGGGGACCCGGGGCACAGATACGCAGTATTTT.